The sequence of this T cell receptor (beta chain) was determined in a study of blood T cell repertoires in COVID-19. Whole-study context: Specimens from acute and convalescent COVID-19 originated in the United States, Italy and Spain.

Authors' analysis steps: It was from reference gene primer amplification that nucleated cell counts were estimated. Here immunoSEQ multiplex PCR was the method, and the copy in TCRdb shows in-frame clones only, minus some. The D gene and trimming were derived from the DNA, and the V and J assignments and clone size from that table. The sample lists about 210,000 clones, roughly 87% seen once, with around a tenth in the top ten. The cohort comprised adults aged 18 to 89 years residing in about two dozen US areas. CDR1 and CDR2 (germline): SGHTA, FQGTGA. The ends lost 3 bases at V and 4 bases at J; junction bases unmatched: 10. The CDR3 totals 16 residues.

Sequencing was done on a sample of PBMCs or T cells enriched from blood (not recorded which). The chain links TRBV7-3 to TRBJ1-1; 8 nucleotides line up with TRBD1. The sequence was obtained from a man between 18 and 35 years old with acute COVID-19. The CDR3 region is CASSFTGQGGSTEAFF. The CDR3 DNA sequence: TGTGCCAGCAGCTTCACCGGACAGGGCGGGAGCACTGAAGCTTTCTTT.